The entry below describes one T cell receptor beta chain. Its antigen is undetermined. This sample is part of a study of T cell responses to AZD1222 COVID-19 vaccine. Study-wide results and limits: At study baseline, merely five or six AZD1222 recipients were seropositive. The study found Spike-specific TCR breadth and depth rose after two AZD1222 doses.

Between the trimmed V and J ends, which lost 5 bases and 7 bases, there was a span of 24 bases. This CDR3 contains 16 residues. CDR1 is SGHTA and CDR2 is FQGTGA in the germline V gene. Profiling relied on immunoSEQ multiplex PCR, and the TCRdb table lists in-frame clones only, not all of them. This repertoire shows about 190,000 clones, 85% to 90% found once; its top ten account for 6% to 8%. The clonotype originates from an adult in good health. Sequencing was performed on peripheral blood, taken on day 0 of AZD1222 vaccination. V gene TRBV7-3 combines with J gene TRBJ2-7; possibly TRBD1 for D (5 bases). The CDR3 DNA reads as TGTGCCAGCAGCCCCATCCCACCTGGCAGGGCGGATGAGCAGTACTTC. Its translation: CASSPIPPGRADEQYF.